These 5 T cell receptor beta chains came from one sample sequenced in a study of T cells in localized non-small cell lung cancer. Generated by immunoSEQ multiplex PCR, the TCRdb table keeps only in-frame clones and is missing some. The profile shows a few thousand clones, approximately 25% of them singletons. This specimen consisted of lung tumor tissue, obtained before any cancer treatment. Receptors were obtained from a man aged 40 to 75 with stage II squamous cell lung carcinoma.

The chain employs TRBV11-3 and TRBJ2-3, with a possible D match to TRBD2 (6 bases). Germline V gene data show CDR1 as SGHNT and CDR2 as YENEEA. Trimming shortened V by 3 bases and J by 0 bases, and 10 bases separated the two germline ends. The CDR3 loop spans 15 amino acids. Here the CDR3 reads CASSLPAGSTDTQYF. CDR3 bases: TGTGCCAGCAGCTTGCCGGCGGGAAGCACAGATACGCAGTATTTT.

The chain combines TRBV11-3 with TRBJ1-1; D is possibly TRBD1 (6 bases). The germline gives CDR1 SGHNT, CDR2 YENEEA. The CDR3 has 14 amino acids. V was shortened by 7 bases and J by 4 bases, with 16 bases between the two germline ends. The CDR3 bases are TGTGCCAGCAACATAGGGGGGCCTACCACTGAAGCTTTCTTT. It codes for CASNIGGPTTEAFF. Together with reference TRBV11-3 and TRBJ1-1, the CDR3 gives the full variable domain: EAGVVQSPRYKIIEKKQPVAFWCNPISGHNTLYWYLQNLGQGPELLIRYENEEAVDDSQLPKDRFSAERLKGVDSTLKIQPAELGDSAVYLCASNIGGPTTEAFFGQGTRLTVV.

The chain links TRBV14 to TRBJ2-1; D gene ambiguous. V lost 1 base, J lost 6 bases, and 16 bases lay in between. This CDR3 spans 16 amino acids. The V gene's germline CDR1 is SGHDN and CDR2 FVKESK. The CDR3 spells CASSQVLSPGGNEQFF. CDR3 coding DNA: TGTGCCAGCAGCCAAGTCTTGAGCCCTGGTGGCAATGAGCAGTTCTTC.

This clone was counted between two and nine times. One end of the junction is discordant with germline, which a read error may explain. The CDR3 sequence: CASCFSRKTGEDTSPLHF. The CDR3 nucleotides read TGTGCCAGCTGCTTTTCCCGAAAGACAGGGGAAGATACGTCACCCCTCCACTTT. The chain recombines TRBV11-3 with TRBJ1-6, with TRBD1 matching 8 bases. The CDR3 has 18 amino acids. CDR1 SGHNT and CDR2 YENEEA come from the germline V gene.

The V and J genes are TRBV28 and TRBJ1-5, with D hard to call. This CDR3 contains 14 residues. The V gene lost 3 bases and the J gene lost 7 bases, with 13 bases spanning the gap. Germline CDR1 is MDHEN and CDR2 is SYDVKM. The CDR3 loop reads CASSLWTETQPQHF. DNA for the CDR3: TGTGCCAGCAGTTTGTGGACTGAGACCCAGCCCCAGCATTTT.